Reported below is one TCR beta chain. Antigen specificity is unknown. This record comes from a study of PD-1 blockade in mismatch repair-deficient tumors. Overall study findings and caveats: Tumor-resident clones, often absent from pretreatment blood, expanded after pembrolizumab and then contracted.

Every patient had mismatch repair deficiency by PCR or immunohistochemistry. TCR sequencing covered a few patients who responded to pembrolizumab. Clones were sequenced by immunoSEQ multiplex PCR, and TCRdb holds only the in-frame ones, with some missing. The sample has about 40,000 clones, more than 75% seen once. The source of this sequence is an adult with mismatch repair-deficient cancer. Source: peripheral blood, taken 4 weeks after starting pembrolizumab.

CDR3 coding DNA: TGTGCCAGCAGCTCCCAAACAACTAGCGGGAGTGCTTCCTACAATGAGCAGTTCTTC. Its protein product is CASSSQTTSGSASYNEQFF. The gene calls are TRBV7-2 and TRBJ2-1, with 11 nucleotides matching TRBD2. The CDR3 spans 19 residues. V lost 4 bases to trimming and J lost 1 base; unmatched junction nucleotides: 12. Looked up from germline, CDR1 is SGHTA and CDR2 is FQGNSA.